The 3 T cell receptor beta chains presented below share a single source sample, sequenced in a study of T cells in Graves' hyperthyroidism and ophthalmopathy. TCR beta CDR3 sequences were amplified from RNA transcripts. With the HTBI primer set, the TCR CDR3 went through a first round of RT-PCR. In TCRdb, the multiplex PCR reads were re-called with MiXCR into one record per CDR3 protein. The repertoire holds under 400,000 distinct CDR3 sequences, with about 20% as singletons. Material for sequencing was blood. These TCRs come from a woman between 50 and 59 years old with Graves' hyperthyroidism.

The J gene is TRBJ2-7, the V gene TRBV12-3 or TRBV12-4; D possibly corresponds to TRBD2 (5 bases). The CDR3 spans 16 residues. The ends were cut back, 6 bases at V and 3 bases at J, with 21 bases in the middle. CDR3 region: CASSPFGDDGLYEQYF. For the CDR3, the DNA is TGTGCCAGCAGCCCCTTCGGTGACGACGGACTCTACGAGCAGTACTTC.

V and J are TRBV27 and TRBJ2-1, with 11 bases lining up with TRBD1. The CDR3 totals 15 residues. Trimming at V came to 3 bases and at J to 4 bases, leaving 2 bases not matched to a gene. Germline V CDR1 and CDR2: MNHEY, SMNVEV (reference sequence). The CDR3, as DNA: TGTGCCAGCAGTTTGGACAGGGGGCCGTACAATGAGCAGTTCTTC. Translating gives CASSLDRGPYNEQFF.

V gene TRBV3-1 combines with J gene TRBJ2-1, with D uncertain. V lost 4 bases and J 10 bases, leaving 14 bases between the germline ends. This CDR3 spans 13 amino acids. The V gene's germline CDR1 is LGHDT and CDR2 YNNKEL (reference sequence). Here the CDR3 reads CASSLNRVYEQFF. DNA of the CDR3: TGTGCCAGCAGCCTGAACCGGGTTTACGAGCAGTTCTTC.